One sample yielded the 31 T cell receptor beta chains listed below, sequenced in a study of CD8+ T cells in alopecia areata. Once RNA had been extracted, it was reverse transcribed into cDNA to act as the sequencing template. Profiled with immunoSEQ multiplex PCR; TCRdb holds only in-frame clones, not every one. Here the sample spans 190,000 or so clones, roughly three fifths being singletons. Regarding treatment: oral pan-JAK inhibitor, 5-10 mg twice daily. This sample comprised CD4+ T cells sorted from blood, obtained at week 4, from a patient treated with tofacitinib. The receptors here all came from a human donor with alopecia areata.

This clone was counted a few times. The chain is built from TRBV29-1 and TRBJ2-1; 10 nucleotides align to TRBD2. The trim removed 7 bases at V and 4 bases at J, leaving 10 bases unmatched. CDR1 is SQVTM, CDR2 ANQGSEA, per germline. This CDR3 spans 15 amino acids. CDR3 nucleotides: TGCAGCGCTGGTTCCAGCGGGGGGGCGTACAATGAGCAGTTCTTC. Protein product: CSAGSSGGAYNEQFF.

This sequence joins TRBV5-4 and TRBJ1-2; D is unclear. The CDR3 sequence is 12 residues long. V dropped 2 bases and J dropped 8 bases, with 10 bases sitting between them. CDR1 SGHNT and CDR2 YYREEE come from the germline V gene (reference sequence). CDR3 DNA sequence: TGTGCCAGCAGCTTAATCGACGGGGGCTACACCTTC. Amino acid sequence: CASSLIDGGYTF.

CDR3 residues: CASSVEGTTYEQYF. As DNA, the CDR3 is TGTGCCAGCAGCGTAGAGGGTACTACCTACGAGCAGTACTTC. The chain employs TRBV9 and TRBJ2-7; unclear D gene. Trimming cost V 0 bases and J 2 bases, with 9 bases left between them. This CDR3 comprises 14 residues. Germline V gives CDR1 SGDLS, CDR2 YYNGEE.

This clone showed up just once. J is TRBJ2-2 and V is TRBV2; 9 bases are shared with TRBD1. Germline V gene data show CDR1 as SNHLY and CDR2 as FYNNEI. V gave up 6 bases and J gave up 2 bases; unmatched junction bases: 1. The CDR3 is made up of 14 amino acids. This CDR3 reads CASRDRGNTGELFF. Here the CDR3 DNA reads TGTGCCAGCAGGGACAGGGGAAACACCGGGGAGCTGTTTTTT.

This chain connects TRBV2 to TRBJ2-7; 9 bases match TRBD1. The CDR3 is made up of 15 amino acids. Germline lookup yields CDR1 SNHLY and CDR2 FYNNEI. V trimming: 1 base; J trimming: 6 bases; junction bases outside the gene matches: 7. The CDR3 spells CASSEEGTGFAEQYF. The CDR3 DNA reads TGTGCCAGCAGTGAAGAGGGGACAGGGTTTGCCGAGCAGTACTTC.

This rearrangement joins TRBV29-1 to TRBJ1-2; 7 bases align to TRBD1. The germline gives CDR1 SQVTM, CDR2 ANQGSEA. This CDR3 region has 12 residues. The junction had 7 bases not matched to a gene; V was cut back by 6 bases and J by 6 bases. Written as DNA, the CDR3 is TGCAGCGTAGAAACAGGGGTCAATGGCTACACCTTC. The encoded protein is CSVETGVNGYTF. Variable domain in full (rest from reference TRBV29-1 and TRBJ1-2): SAVISQKPSRDICQRGTSLTIQCQVDSQVTMMFWYRQQPGQSLTLIATANQGSEATYESGFVIDKFPISRPNLTFSTLTVSNMSPEDSSIYLCSVETGVNGYTFGSGTRLTVV.

V is TRBV30 and J is TRBJ1-2; tentative D call: TRBD1 (6 bases). The CDR3 sequence is 14 residues long. CDR1 GTSNPN and CDR2 SVGIG come from the germline V gene (reference sequence). With 7 bases removed from V and 8 bases from J, the gap between germline ends came to 23 bases. The CDR3 DNA is TGTGCCTTACGGCCCCGAACAGGGATAGTAGGCTACACCTTC. As protein: CALRPRTGIVGYTF.

This chain links TRBV5-1 with TRBJ2-7; 9 bases match TRBD2. The CDR3 extends over 15 amino acids. V gave up 4 bases and J gave up 6 bases; unmatched junction bases: 11. CDR1 and CDR2 from the germline V gene are SGHRS and YFSETQ. CDR3 sequence reads: CASSPGTAGGVEQYF. CDR3 coding DNA: TGCGCCAGCAGCCCTGGGACGGCGGGAGGGGTCGAGCAGTACTTC.

This rearrangement joins TRBV29-1 to TRBJ2-1; D might be TRBD2 (5 bases). This CDR3 comprises 14 residues. The germline V gene has CDR1 SQVTM and CDR2 ANQGSEA. V was shortened by 4 bases and J by 0 bases, with 10 bases between the two germline ends. This CDR3 reads CSVGRRSSYNEQFF. CDR3 DNA sequence: TGCAGCGTTGGGAGGAGGAGCTCCTACAATGAGCAGTTCTTC.

The count of this clone is one. CDR3 region: CASSVTGAEAFF. CDR3 DNA sequence: TGTGCCAGCAGCGTGACAGGGGCGGAGGCTTTCTTT. The rearrangement uses TRBV9 and TRBJ1-1, with 8 bases fitting TRBD1. Germline lookup yields CDR1 SGDLS and CDR2 YYNGEE. With V trimmed by 2 bases and J by 11 bases, 5 bases remained unmatched. The length of the CDR3 is 12 residues.

The chain couples TRBV7-2 to TRBJ2-3; 7 nucleotides align to TRBD1. This CDR3 is 12 amino acids long. The trim removed 1 base at V and 15 bases at J, leaving 7 bases unmatched. The V gene's germline CDR1 is SGHTA and CDR2 FQGNSA. DNA of the CDR3: TGTGCCAGCAGCTTAGGGACAGGCGAGCGATATTTT. It codes for CASSLGTGERYF. Variable domain in full (rest from reference TRBV7-2 and TRBJ2-3): GAGVSQSPSNKVTEKGKDVELRCDPISGHTALYWYRQSLGQGLEFLIYFQGNSAPDKSGLPSDRFSAERTGGSVSTLTIQRTQQEDSAVYLCASSLGTGERYFGPGTRLTVL.

The CDR3 sequence is CASRGYSYEQYF. The CDR3 nucleotides are TGCGCCAGCAGAGGGTACTCCTACGAGCAGTACTTC. The chain employs TRBV5-1 and TRBJ2-7; D gene unclear. Germline values: CDR1 SGHRS, CDR2 YFSETQ. This CDR3 is 12 amino acids long. Trimming pared 5 bases from V and 0 bases from J, leaving 6 bases between.

The chain uses TRBV2 and TRBJ2-3; D gene unclear. This CDR3 has 12 amino acids. Deletions cut 8 bases from V and 4 bases from J, with 10 bases between. Germline V gives CDR1 SNHLY, CDR2 FYNNEI. The DNA for the CDR3 is TGTGCCAGCCAAGACTGGGCAGATACGCAGTATTTT. It codes for CASQDWADTQYF. The full variable domain, rest sourced from reference TRBV2 and TRBJ2-3, is EPEVTQTPSHQVTQMGQEVILRCVPISNHLYFYWYRQILGQKVEFLVSFYNNEISEKSEIFDDQFSVERPDGSNFTLKIRSTKLEDSAMYFCASQDWADTQYFGPGTRLTVL.

A single count supports this clone. The chain uses TRBV29-1 and TRBJ1-3; D perhaps matches TRBD1 (6 bases). CDR1 is SQVTM and CDR2 is ANQGSEA in the germline V gene. Trimming took off 3 bases at V and 3 bases at J, with 18 bases between the two ends. The CDR3 contains 16 residues. CDR3 residues: CSVDASGAPSGNTIYF. In nucleotides, the CDR3 is TGCAGCGTTGATGCCTCAGGGGCTCCCAGTGGAAACACCATATATTTT. Together with reference TRBV29-1 and TRBJ1-3, the CDR3 gives the full variable domain: SAVISQKPSRDICQRGTSLTIQCQVDSQVTMMFWYRQQPGQSLTLIATANQGSEATYESGFVIDKFPISRPNLTFSTLTVSNMSPEDSSIYLCSVDASGAPSGNTIYFGEGSWLTVV.

V usage is TRBV7-3 and J usage is TRBJ2-3; 8 bases fit TRBD2. Looked up from germline, CDR1 is SGHTA and CDR2 is FQGTGA. V shed 5 bases and J 2 bases; nucleotides not matched to a gene: 12. The CDR3 runs 17 residues. CDR3 residues: CASSPFPGGGITDTQYF. As DNA, the CDR3 is TGTGCCAGCAGCCCCTTCCCCGGCGGGGGGATCACAGATACGCAGTATTTT.

This clone was seen a few times. The CDR3 bases are TGTGCCAGCAGTTACCGATTAGGCGGGGAGCTGTTTTTT. It yields the protein CASSYRLGGELFF. The chain recombines TRBV6-6 with TRBJ2-2, with unresolved D. This CDR3 comprises 13 residues. V was trimmed by 2 bases and J by 7 bases, leaving 8 bases between them. Germline V gene sequence: CDR1 MNHNY, CDR2 SVGAGI (reference sequence).

The chain has TRBV30 and TRBJ1-2; D call uncertain. V gave up 3 bases and J gave up 7 bases, with 9 bases separating them. Germline CDR1 and CDR2: GTSNPN and SVGIG (reference sequence). The CDR3 totals 11 residues. The CDR3 region has the DNA TGTGCCTGGAGCCCTCTCCGTGGCTACACCTTC. This translates into CAWSPLRGYTF.

The chain carries TRBV5-1 and TRBJ1-1, with TRBD1 matching 7 bases. Losses at the gene ends were 4 bases for V and 5 bases for J; bases not matched to a gene: 8. Looked up from germline, CDR1 is SGHRS and CDR2 is YFSETQ. The CDR3 is 14 residues long. CDR3 amino acids: CASSPGQPGTEAFF. Here the CDR3 DNA reads TGCGCCAGCAGCCCGGGACAGCCTGGAACTGAAGCTTTCTTT.

The rearrangement uses TRBV4-1 and TRBJ2-5, with 8 bases lining up with TRBD2. V dropped 4 bases and J dropped 0; count of bases not matched to a gene: 10. The CDR3 has 17 amino acids. Germline V CDR1 and CDR2: MGHRA, YSYEKL. This CDR3 reads CASSRRVERGNQETQYF. For the CDR3, the DNA is TGCGCCAGCAGCCGACGGGTCGAGCGGGGGAACCAAGAGACCCAGTACTTC.

The chain recombines TRBV30 with TRBJ1-3; maybe TRBD1 (5 bases). The CDR3 consists of 14 residues. Germline values: CDR1 GTSNPN, CDR2 SVGIG (reference sequence). The V gene lost 4 bases and the J gene lost 4 bases, with 14 bases spanning the gap. The CDR3 nucleotides read TGTGCCTGGACCTTATCGGGGACGGGAAACACCATATATTTT. Amino acids: CAWTLSGTGNTIYF.

CDR3 loop: CASSAGRRGNTIYF. The CDR3, as DNA: TGTGCCAGCAGCGCGGGACGACGCGGAAACACCATATATTTT. The chain uses TRBV5-6 and TRBJ1-3; D may be TRBD1 (5 bases). This CDR3 has 14 residues. Germline CDR1 and CDR2: SGHDT and YYEEEE. V was shortened by 4 bases and J by 4 bases, with 12 bases between the two germline ends.

The chain has TRBV25-1 and TRBJ2-7, with TRBD2 matching over 8 bases. CDR3 length: 14 amino acids. Per germline, CDR1 MGHDK and CDR2 SYGVNS. V lost 8 bases to trimming and J lost 6 bases; unmatched junction nucleotides: 12. Written as DNA, the CDR3 is TGTGCCAGCCGGAACAGCGGGGGATCTGGCGAGCAGTACTTC. This codes for CASRNSGGSGEQYF.

The chain uses TRBV4-1 and TRBJ1-5, with TRBD1 identical over 10 bases. Looked up from germline, CDR1 is MGHRA and CDR2 is YSYEKL. V shed 2 bases, J shed 6 bases, and the junction held 7 bases outside the gene matches. The CDR3 totals 16 residues. In nucleotides, the CDR3 is TGCGCCAGCAGCCAACCACCGGGACAGGGGTTTCAGCCCCAGCATTTT. This encodes CASSQPPGQGFQPQHF.

The V call is TRBV10-3, the J call TRBJ1-2, with D unclear. CDR3 length: 13 residues. V dropped 3 bases and J dropped 4 bases, with 9 bases sitting between them. Germline V gene sequence: CDR1 ENHRY, CDR2 SYGVKD. The CDR3 nucleotides read TGTGCCATCAGTGAAAGACACCCCTATGGCTACACCTTC. Protein: CAISERHPYGYTF.

The gene calls are TRBV4-1 and TRBJ1-1; 7 nucleotides align to TRBD1. CDR3 length: 13 amino acids. Germline V lookup: CDR1 MGHRA, CDR2 YSYEKL. The J segment lost 6 bases and the V segment lost 3 bases, leaving 4 bases of the junction unmatched. The CDR3 DNA follows: TGCGCCAGCAGCCATCACAGGGGCCCTGAAGCTTTCTTT. Translating it yields CASSHHRGPEAFF.

V gene TRBV30 combines with J gene TRBJ1-6, with D possibly being TRBD1 (5 bases). The CDR3 is made up of 13 amino acids. V dropped 4 bases and J dropped 10 bases, with 14 bases sitting between them. CDR1 and CDR2 from the germline V gene are GTSNPN and SVGIG (reference sequence). The CDR3 reads CAWTPSRGSPLHF. For the CDR3, the DNA is TGTGCCTGGACCCCAAGCCGGGGGTCACCCCTCCACTTT.

The rearrangement joins TRBV30 to TRBJ2-2; D is unclear. In germline, CDR1 is GTSNPN, CDR2 SVGIG (reference sequence). The V end lost 3 bases, the J end lost 1 base, and 9 bases lay between the germline ends. The length of the CDR3 is 14 residues. The CDR3 region is CAWSGFQNTGELFF. DNA of the CDR3: TGTGCCTGGAGCGGATTCCAGAACACCGGGGAGCTGTTTTTT.

This clone came up once. The identical CDR3 is also encoded by other nucleotide sequences in the sample. J is TRBJ1-2 and V is TRBV4-1, with 9 bases aligning to TRBD1. The V segment lost 6 bases and the J segment 2 bases; nucleotides outside the gene matches: 1. This CDR3 spans 13 amino acids. Per germline, CDR1 MGHRA and CDR2 YSYEKL. The CDR3 sequence: CASRGTGNYGYTF. For the CDR3, the DNA is TGCGCCAGCAGGGGGACAGGGAACTATGGCTACACCTTC.

About this clone itself: Other DNA variants within this sample encode the same CDR3. This chain links TRBV29-1 with TRBJ2-7; 7 bases align to TRBD1. Germline CDR1 and CDR2: SQVTM and ANQGSEA. CDR3 length equals 12 residues. J lost 2 bases, V lost 4 bases, and 2 bases had no gene match. In DNA, the CDR3 is TGCAGCGTTGGACAGGGTGCCTACGAGCAGTACTTC. Translated, it gives CSVGQGAYEQYF.

The chain joins TRBV29-1 to TRBJ1-1, with D hard to call. V lost 6 bases and J lost 3, with 14 bases in between. This CDR3 contains 13 residues. Per the germline V gene, CDR1 is SQVTM and CDR2 is ANQGSEA. The CDR3 sequence: CSVREGTYTEAFF. In DNA form, the CDR3 reads TGCAGCGTCCGTGAGGGAACGTACACTGAAGCTTTCTTT.

V usage is TRBV20-1 and J usage is TRBJ2-1; unclear D gene. V lost 6 bases to trimming and J lost 11 bases, with 14 bases between them. Germline CDR1 reads DFQATT; CDR2 reads SNEGSKA (reference sequence). The CDR3 loop spans 11 amino acids. CDR3 sequence (DNA): TGCAGTGCCCCTCGGCTTCAGAAGCAGTTCTTC. Amino acid sequence: CSAPRLQKQFF.